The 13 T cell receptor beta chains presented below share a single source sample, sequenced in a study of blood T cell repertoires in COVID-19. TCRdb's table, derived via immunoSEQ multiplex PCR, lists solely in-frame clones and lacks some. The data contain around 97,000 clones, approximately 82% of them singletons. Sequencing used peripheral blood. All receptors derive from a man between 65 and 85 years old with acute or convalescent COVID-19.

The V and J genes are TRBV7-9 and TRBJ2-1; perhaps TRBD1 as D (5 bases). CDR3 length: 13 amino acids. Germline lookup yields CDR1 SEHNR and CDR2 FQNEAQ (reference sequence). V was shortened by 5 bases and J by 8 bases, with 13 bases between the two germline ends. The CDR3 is CASSREGADEQFF. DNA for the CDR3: TGTGCCAGCAGCCGCGAAGGGGCGGATGAGCAGTTCTTC.

CDR3 region: CASSPLQGFTEAFF. Here the CDR3 DNA reads TGTGCCAGCTCACCACTGCAGGGGTTCACTGAAGCTTTCTTT. The chain has TRBV18 and TRBJ1-1; maybe TRBD1 (6 bases). Germline V gene sequence: CDR1 KGHSH, CDR2 LQKENI. There are 14 residues in the CDR3. Trimming shortened V by 1 base and J by 4 bases, and 10 bases separated the two germline ends.

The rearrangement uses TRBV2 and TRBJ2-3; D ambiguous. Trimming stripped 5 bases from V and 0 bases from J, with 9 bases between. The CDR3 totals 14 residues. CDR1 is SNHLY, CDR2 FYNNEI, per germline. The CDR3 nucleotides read TGTGCCAGCAGTTTGCAGACTAGCACAGATACGCAGTATTTT. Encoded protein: CASSLQTSTDTQYF. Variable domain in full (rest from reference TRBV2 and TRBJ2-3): EPEVTQTPSHQVTQMGQEVILRCVPISNHLYFYWYRQILGQKVEFLVSFYNNEISEKSEIFDDQFSVERPDGSNFTLKIRSTKLEDSAMYFCASSLQTSTDTQYFGPGTRLTVL.

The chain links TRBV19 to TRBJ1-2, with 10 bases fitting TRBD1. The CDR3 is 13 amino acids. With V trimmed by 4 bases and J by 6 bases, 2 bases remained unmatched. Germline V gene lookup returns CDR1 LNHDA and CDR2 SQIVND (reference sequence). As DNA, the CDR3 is TGTGCCAGTAGTACGGACAGGGGGAATGGCTACACCTTC. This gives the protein CASSTDRGNGYTF.

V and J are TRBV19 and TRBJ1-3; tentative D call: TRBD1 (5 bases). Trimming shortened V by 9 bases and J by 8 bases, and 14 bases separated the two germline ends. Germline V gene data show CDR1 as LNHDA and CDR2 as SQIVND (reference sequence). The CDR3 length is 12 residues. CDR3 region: CASWDFVDTIYF. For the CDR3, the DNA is TGTGCCAGCTGGGACTTTGTAGACACCATATATTTT.

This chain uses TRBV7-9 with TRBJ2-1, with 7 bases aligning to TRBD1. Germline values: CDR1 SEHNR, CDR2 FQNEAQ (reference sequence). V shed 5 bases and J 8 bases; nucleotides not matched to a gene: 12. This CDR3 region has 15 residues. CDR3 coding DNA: TGTGCCAGCAGCCTCGACAGGGACCTCCCCTATGAGCAGTTCTTC. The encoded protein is CASSLDRDLPYEQFF. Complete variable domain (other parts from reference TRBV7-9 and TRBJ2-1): DTGVSQNPRHKITKRGQNVTFRCDPISEHNRLYWYRQTLGQGPEFLTYFQNEAQLEKSRLLSDRFSAERPKGSFSTLEIQRTEQGDSAMYLCASSLDRDLPYEQFFGPGTRLTVL.

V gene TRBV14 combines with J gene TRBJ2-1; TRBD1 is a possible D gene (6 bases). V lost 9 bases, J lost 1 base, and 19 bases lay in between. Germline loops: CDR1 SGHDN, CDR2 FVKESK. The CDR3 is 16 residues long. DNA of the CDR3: TGTGCCAGTGCAAATCCCGGGACATTGTCCTACAATGAGCAGTTCTTC. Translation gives CASANPGTLSYNEQFF. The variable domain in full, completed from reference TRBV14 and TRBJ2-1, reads EAGVTQFPSHSVIEKGQTVTLRCDPISGHDNLYWYRRVMGKEIKFLLHFVKESKQDESGMPNNRFLAERTGGTYSTLKVQPAELEDSGVYFCASANPGTLSYNEQFFGPGTRLTVL.

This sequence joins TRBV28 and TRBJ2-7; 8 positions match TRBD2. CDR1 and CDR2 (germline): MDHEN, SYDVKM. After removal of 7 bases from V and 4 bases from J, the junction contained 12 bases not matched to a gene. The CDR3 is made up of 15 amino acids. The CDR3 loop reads CASTSPAGLGYEQYF. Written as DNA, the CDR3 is TGTGCCAGCACCTCCCCGGCGGGACTAGGGTACGAGCAGTACTTC. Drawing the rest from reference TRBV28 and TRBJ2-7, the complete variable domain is DVKVTQSSRYLVKRTGEKVFLECVQDMDHENMFWYRQDPGLGLRLIYFSYDVKMKEKGDIPEGYSVSREKKERFSLILESASTNQTSMYLCASTSPAGLGYEQYFGPGTRLTVT.

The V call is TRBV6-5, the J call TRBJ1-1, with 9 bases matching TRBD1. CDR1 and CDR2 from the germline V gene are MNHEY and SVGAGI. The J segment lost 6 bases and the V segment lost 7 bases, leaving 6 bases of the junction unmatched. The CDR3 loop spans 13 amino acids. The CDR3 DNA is TGTGCCAGCACCGGACAGGGGAGTTCTGAAGCTTTCTTT. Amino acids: CASTGQGSSEAFF.

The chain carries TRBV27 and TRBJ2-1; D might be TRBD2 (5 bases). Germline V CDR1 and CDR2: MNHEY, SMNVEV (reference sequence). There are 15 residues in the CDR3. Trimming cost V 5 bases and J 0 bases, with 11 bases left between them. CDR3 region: CASSREGSSYNEQFF. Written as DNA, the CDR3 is TGTGCCAGCAGTCGTGAGGGAAGCTCCTACAATGAGCAGTTCTTC.

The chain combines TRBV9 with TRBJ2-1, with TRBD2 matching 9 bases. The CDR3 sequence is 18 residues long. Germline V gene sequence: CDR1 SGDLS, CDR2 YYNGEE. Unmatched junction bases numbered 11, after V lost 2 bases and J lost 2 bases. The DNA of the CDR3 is TGTGCCAGCAGCGTTGCTAGCGGGGACATGTATCCCTACAATGAGCAGTTCTTC. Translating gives CASSVASGDMYPYNEQFF.

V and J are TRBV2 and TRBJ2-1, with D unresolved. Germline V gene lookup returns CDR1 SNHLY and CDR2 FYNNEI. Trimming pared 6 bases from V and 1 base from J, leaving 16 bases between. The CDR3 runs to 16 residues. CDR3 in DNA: TGTGCCAGCAGACCTAGGAGCTCAATATCCTACAATGAGCAGTTCTTC. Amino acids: CASRPRSSISYNEQFF.

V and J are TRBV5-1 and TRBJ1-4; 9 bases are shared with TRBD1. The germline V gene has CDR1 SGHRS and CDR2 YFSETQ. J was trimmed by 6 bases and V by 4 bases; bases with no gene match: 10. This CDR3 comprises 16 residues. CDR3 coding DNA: TGCGCCAGCAGCCCGGGACAGGGCTCATGGGATGAAAAACTGTTTTTT. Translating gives CASSPGQGSWDEKLFF.